This T cell receptor beta chain was profiled in a study of blood T cell repertoires in COVID-19. Study-level background: Spain, Italy and the United States supplied samples that represented acute and convalescent COVID-19. PBMCs, B-cell-depleted T cells, or T cells were the source of the cDNA or gDNA that made up the material.

The protocol was immunoSEQ multiplex PCR, while the TCRdb copy is restricted to in-frame clones and leaves out a portion. The table has around 380,000 clones, roughly 86% seen once; the top ten hold 1.1%. V shed 5 bases and J 10 bases; nucleotides not matched to a gene: 16. Germline assignment: CDR1 GTSNPN and CDR2 SVGIG (reference sequence). CDR3 length: 15 amino acids. This sequence joins TRBV30 and TRBJ1-1, with 10 bases matching TRBD1. The clonotype originates from a human donor with acute or convalescent COVID-19. The donor label of this sample is uncertain. The sample consisted of peripheral blood. The CDR3 coding sequence is TGTGCCTGGCGCCGCGGCGACAGGGGGCGGGGGGTAGCTTTCTTT. It translates to CAWRRGDRGRGVAFF.